Detailed here is one T cell receptor (beta chain). Antigen unknown. RNA, once extracted, was reverse transcribed into cDNA for use as the sequencing template. The protocol was immunoSEQ multiplex PCR, while the TCRdb copy is restricted to in-frame clones and leaves out a portion. The sample records 110,000 to 150,000 clones, roughly four fifths being singletons. This entry is derived from a study of CD8+ T cells in alopecia areata. Study-wide findings and caveats: More clonal than normal scalp was lesional scalp, particularly alopecia totalis/universalis.

Trimming stripped 4 bases from V and 8 bases from J, with 12 bases between. The germline CDR1 and CDR2 sequences are SGHTA and FQGNSA. The CDR3 extends over 13 amino acids. Treatment noted: oral pan-JAK inhibitor, 5-10 mg twice daily. The chain is built from TRBV7-2 and TRBJ2-1; a weak D match, TRBD1 (6 bases). The source material was CD8+ T cells sorted from blood, sampled at week 4, from a patient treated with tofacitinib. This TCR derives from a human donor with alopecia areata. The CDR3 loop is CASSSPGAHEQFF. CDR3 coding DNA: TGTGCCAGCAGCTCCCCAGGGGCCCATGAGCAGTTCTTC.